This T cell receptor beta chain was sequenced for a study of cytomegalovirus exposure and HLA in healthy donors. Study-wide points: Researchers catalogued over 150 TCR beta chains as cytomegalovirus-associated. Previous analysis showed most TCR beta V segments were productive about 90% or about 30% of the time.

The V gene end was trimmed by 4 bases and the J gene end by 8 bases; junction bases not matched to a gene: 6. CDR3 size: 14 residues. Germline CDR1 SGHRS, CDR2 YFSETQ. This clone appeared a single time. Its specificity is not known. The study ran its PCR with 60 Vbeta and 13 Jbeta primers. The protocol was immunoSEQ multiplex PCR, while the TCRdb copy is restricted to in-frame clones and leaves out a portion. The sample lists 90,000 to 150,000 clones, 81% occurring once. The TCR originated in a man aged 40-49 years in good health and CMV-seronegative. The sequenced material came from PBMCs. V usage is TRBV5-1 and J usage is TRBJ1-6; 7 bases are shared with TRBD1. The CDR3 is CASSRQGGDSPLHF. DNA for the CDR3: TGCGCCAGCAGCCGACAGGGTGGTGATTCACCCCTCCACTTT.